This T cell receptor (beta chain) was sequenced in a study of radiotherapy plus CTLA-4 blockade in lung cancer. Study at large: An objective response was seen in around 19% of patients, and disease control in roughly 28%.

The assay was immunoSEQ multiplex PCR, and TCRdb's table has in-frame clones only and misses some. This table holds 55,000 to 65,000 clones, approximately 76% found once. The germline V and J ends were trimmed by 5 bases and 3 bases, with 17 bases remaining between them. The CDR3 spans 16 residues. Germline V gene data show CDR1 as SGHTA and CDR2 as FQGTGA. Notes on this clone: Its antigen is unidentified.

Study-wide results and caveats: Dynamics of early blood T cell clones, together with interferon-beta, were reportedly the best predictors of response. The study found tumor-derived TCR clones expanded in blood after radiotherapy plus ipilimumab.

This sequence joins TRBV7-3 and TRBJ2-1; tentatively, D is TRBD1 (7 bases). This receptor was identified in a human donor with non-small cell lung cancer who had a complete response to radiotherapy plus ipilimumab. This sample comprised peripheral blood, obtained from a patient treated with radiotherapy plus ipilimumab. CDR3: CASSPGQRLVYNEQFF. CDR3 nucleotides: TGTGCCAGCAGCCCGGGACAGAGACTAGTCTACAATGAGCAGTTCTTC.